This T cell receptor beta chain was observed in a study of shared clonotypes between healthy human individuals. Study findings and constraints: Clonotypes shared by all four donors outscored non-shared clonotypes in generation probability. Researchers sampled only blood; tissue repertoires likely differ.

The CDR3 covers 12 residues. Between the trimmed V and J ends, which lost 8 bases and 3 bases, there was a span of 9 bases. The germline CDR1 and CDR2 sequences are ENHRY and SYGVKD. Repertoires were generated with immunoSEQ multiplex PCR, while TCRdb's copy carries only in-frame clones and drops some. Among over 850,000 clones listed, 75% to 85% were seen once. In the case of this clone: Its specificity is unknown.

The donors, all of them Caucasian adults, lived in Nashville, Tennessee. The source material was memory CD4+ T cells from PBMCs. This sample's subset: CD45RA-negative fraction. The V call is TRBV10-3, the J call TRBJ2-3; D is perhaps TRBD2 (6 bases). The sequence was collected from a man between 18 and 35 years old in good health. Some clones in this sample may be carry-over from other donors' samples. The CDR3 DNA sequence: TGTGCCATCTCGGGGACTACAGATACGCAGTATTTT. It translates to CAISGTTDTQYF.